This T cell receptor (beta chain) was identified in a study of cytomegalovirus exposure and HLA in healthy donors. This clone came up once. Other DNA sequences of this sample code for an identical CDR3. The primer mix had 60 Vbeta and 13 Jbeta primers. Assay: immunoSEQ multiplex PCR; the TCRdb copy retains only in-frame clones and omits some. Here the sample spans over 200,000 clones, about 85% being singletons. The CDR3 extends over 15 amino acids. V lost 0 bases and J lost 2, with 11 bases in between. Germline CDR1 and CDR2: LNHNV and YYDKDF (reference sequence). This clonotype was obtained from a human donor in good health. The sample consisted of PBMCs. The chain couples TRBV15 to TRBJ2-7; TRBD1 is a possible D gene (6 bases). In DNA form, the CDR3 reads TGTGCCACCAGCAGAGAGGGGCAGGGGACCTACGAGCAGTACTTC. It translates to CATSREGQGTYEQYF.